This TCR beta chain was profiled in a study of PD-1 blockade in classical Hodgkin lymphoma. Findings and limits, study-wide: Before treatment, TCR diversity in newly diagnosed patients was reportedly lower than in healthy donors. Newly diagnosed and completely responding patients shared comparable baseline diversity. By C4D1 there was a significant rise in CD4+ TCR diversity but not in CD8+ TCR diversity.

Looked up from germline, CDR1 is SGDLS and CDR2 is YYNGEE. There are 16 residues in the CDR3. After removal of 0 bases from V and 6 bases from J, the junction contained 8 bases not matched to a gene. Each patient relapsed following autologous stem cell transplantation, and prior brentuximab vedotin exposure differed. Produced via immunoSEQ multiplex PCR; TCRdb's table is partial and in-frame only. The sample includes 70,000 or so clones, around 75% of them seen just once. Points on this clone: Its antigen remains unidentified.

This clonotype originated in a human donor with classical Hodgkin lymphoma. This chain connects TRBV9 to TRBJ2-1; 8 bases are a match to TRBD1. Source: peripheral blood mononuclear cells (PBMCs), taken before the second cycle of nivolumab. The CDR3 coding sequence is TGTGCCAGCAGCGTAGAGGTGGGAGACAGGGGCAATGAGCAGTTCTTC. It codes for CASSVEVGDRGNEQFF.